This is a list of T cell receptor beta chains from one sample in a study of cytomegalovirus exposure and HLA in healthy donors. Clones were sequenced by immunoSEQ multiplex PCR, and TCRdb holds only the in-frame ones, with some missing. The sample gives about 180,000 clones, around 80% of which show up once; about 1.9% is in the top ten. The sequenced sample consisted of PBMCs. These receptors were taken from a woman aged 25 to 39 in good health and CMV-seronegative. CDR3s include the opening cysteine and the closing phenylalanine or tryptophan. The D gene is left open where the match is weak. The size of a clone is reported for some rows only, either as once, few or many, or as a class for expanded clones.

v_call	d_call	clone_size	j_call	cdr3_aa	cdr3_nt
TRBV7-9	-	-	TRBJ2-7	CASSLSGAYEQYF	TGTGCCAGCAGCTTATCAGGGGCCTACGAGCAGTACTTC
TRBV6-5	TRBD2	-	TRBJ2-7	CASSYVSASGFYEQYF	TGTGCCAGCAGTTACGTTTCGGCTAGCGGGTTTTACGAGCAGTACTTC
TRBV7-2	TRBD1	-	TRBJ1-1	CASSLALMGGQGWTEAFF	TGTGCCAGCAGCTTAGCGCTAATGGGAGGACAGGGTTGGACTGAAGCTTTCTTT
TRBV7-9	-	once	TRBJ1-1	CASSYNTGNTEAFF	TGTGCCAGCAGTTATAATACAGGGAACACTGAAGCTTTCTTT
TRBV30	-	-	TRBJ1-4	CASRAGEKLFF	TGTGCCTCTCGAGCGGGTGAAAAACTGTTTTTT
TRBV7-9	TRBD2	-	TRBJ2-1	CASSLNGLGEQFF	TGTGCCAGCAGCTTAAACGGACTAGGTGAGCAGTTCTTC
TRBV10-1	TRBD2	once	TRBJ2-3	CASSEASGGLLTDTQYF	TGCGCCAGCAGTGAGGCTAGCGGGGGGCTACTCACAGATACGCAGTATTTT
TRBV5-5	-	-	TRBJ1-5	CASSTNSNQPQHF	TGTGCCAGCAGCACAAATAGCAATCAGCCCCAGCATTTT
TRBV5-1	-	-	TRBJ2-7	CASSLRGDSYEQYF	TGCGCCAGCAGCTTGCGCGGGGACTCCTACGAGCAGTACTTC
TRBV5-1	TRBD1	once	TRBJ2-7	CASSRTGGEQYF	TGCGCCAGCAGCCGGACAGGGGGCGAGCAGTACTTC
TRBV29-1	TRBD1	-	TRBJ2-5	CSVRTGNSETQYF	TGCAGCGTTCGGACAGGGAACAGTGAGACCCAGTACTTC
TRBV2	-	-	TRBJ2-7	CASSRLVYEQYF	TGTGCCAGCAGCCGACTAGTCTACGAGCAGTACTTC
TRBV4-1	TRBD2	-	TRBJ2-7	CASSQAGGTSRYEQYF	TGCGCCAGCAGCCAAGCCGGGGGGACTAGCAGGTACGAGCAGTACTTC
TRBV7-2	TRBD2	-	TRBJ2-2	CATARGAGSGELFF	TGTGCCACCGCGCGGGGGGCTGGGTCCGGGGAGCTGTTTTTT
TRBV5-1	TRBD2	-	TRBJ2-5	CASSPSGGAGETQYF	TGCGCCAGCAGCCCGAGCGGGGGGGCCGGGGAGACCCAGTACTTC
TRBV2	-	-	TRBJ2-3	CASRDTQYF	TGTGCCTCGAGAGATACGCAGTATTTT
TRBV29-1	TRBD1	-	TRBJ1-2	CSVAQGANYGYTF	TGCAGCGTTGCACAGGGGGCGAACTATGGCTACACCTTC